The present T cell receptor beta chain was sequenced within a study of Ad26.COV2.S vaccination and SARS-CoV-2 variants. The germline V gene has CDR1 SGHAT and CDR2 FQNNGV. The CDR3 has 15 residues. V was trimmed by 5 bases and J by 9 bases, leaving 17 bases between them. Profiling relied on immunoSEQ multiplex PCR, and the TCRdb table lists in-frame clones only, not all of them. The data hold 120,000 to 150,000 clones, with roughly 89% observed a single time. With regard to this clone: The antigen is unknown.

Study-wide results and caveats: In TCR breadth and depth analyses, total T cell responses may have been underestimated. Placebo recipients trailed vaccine recipients in spike-specific TCR breadth. Vaccinees reportedly had broad spike-specific CD8+ and CD4+ T cell responses.

This TCR derives from a human donor who had recovered from COVID-19. This chain links TRBV11-2 with TRBJ1-6, with D perhaps matching TRBD1 (5 bases). The source material was peripheral blood, sampled after recovery from COVID-19. CDR3 nucleotides: TGTGCCAGCAGCGTAATGGCAGGGATGGGTTCACCCCTCCACTTT. Translating it yields CASSVMAGMGSPLHF.